Following are 30 T cell receptor beta chains from one sample sequenced in a study of shared clonotypes between healthy human individuals. Method: immunoSEQ multiplex PCR; TCRdb's copy keeps in-frame clones and lacks some. The sample shows about 2,500,000 clones, over 85% of them seen only once. Material for sequencing was naive CD4+ T cells sorted from blood. The subset denotes: CD45RA+ positively selected. These receptors all come from a man younger than 35 in good health.

Remarks on this clone: The sample holds other DNA sequences that translate to the same CDR3. The J gene is TRBJ1-2, the V gene TRBV2; 11 bases agree with TRBD1. Germline CDR1 is SNHLY and CDR2 is FYNNEI. Trimming at V came to 6 bases and at J to 8 bases, leaving 2 bases not matched to a gene. This CDR3 has 12 amino acids. CDR3 sequence: CASRGQGEGYTF. Written as DNA, the CDR3 is TGTGCCAGCAGGGGACAGGGGGAAGGCTACACCTTC.

The chain joins TRBV19 to TRBJ2-5, with 9 positions matching TRBD1. V lost 4 bases to trimming and J lost 5 bases; unmatched junction nucleotides: 11. Germline V CDR1 and CDR2: LNHDA, SQIVND (reference sequence). The CDR3 extends over 16 amino acids. The CDR3 reads CASSTRTGGGGETQYF. The CDR3 coding sequence is TGTGCCAGTAGTACTCGAACAGGGGGCGGAGGGGAGACCCAGTACTTC.

The gene calls are TRBV4-1 and TRBJ2-7, with unresolved D. This CDR3 is built from 14 residues. Germline values: CDR1 MGHRA, CDR2 YSYEKL. Trimming cost V 1 base and J 3 bases, with 10 bases left between them. The CDR3, as DNA: TGCGCCAGCAGCCAAGTGCAGGTCTACTACGAGCAGTACTTC. It encodes CASSQVQVYYEQYF.

The chain carries TRBV19 and TRBJ1-1; TRBD1 aligns across 7 bases. The CDR3 spans 15 residues. J was trimmed by 3 bases and V by 4 bases; bases with no gene match: 8. The germline V gene has CDR1 LNHDA and CDR2 SQIVND (reference sequence). The CDR3 sequence is CASSTLTGRYTEAFF. In DNA form, the CDR3 reads TGTGCCAGTAGTACTTTGACAGGGAGGTACACTGAAGCTTTCTTT. The variable domain in full, completed from reference TRBV19 and TRBJ1-1, reads DGGITQSPKYLFRKEGQNVTLSCEQNLNHDAMYWYRQDPGQGLRLIYYSQIVNDFQKGDIAEGYSVSREKKESFPLTVTSAQKNPTAFYLCASSTLTGRYTEAFFGQGTRLTVV.

The chain employs TRBV2 and TRBJ2-3, with 7 nucleotides matching TRBD2. CDR3 length equals 15 residues. Germline CDR1 and CDR2: SNHLY and FYNNEI. V shed 7 bases and J 1 base; nucleotides not matched to a gene: 8. This CDR3 is CASNRGGTGTDTQYF. DNA for the CDR3: TGTGCCAGCAATCGCGGGGGAACAGGCACAGATACGCAGTATTTT.

The chain has TRBV18 and TRBJ2-5; the match to TRBD1 covers 7 bases. There are 15 residues in the CDR3. After removal of 4 bases from V and 2 bases from J, the junction contained 7 bases not matched to a gene. The germline CDR1 and CDR2 sequences are KGHSH and LQKENI. The CDR3 nucleotides read TGTGCCAGCTCACTTAGGACAGGTTATCAAGAGACCCAGTACTTC. Translation: CASSLRTGYQETQYF.

The chain uses TRBV10-2 and TRBJ2-1; D may be TRBD1 or TRBD2 (5 bases each). The CDR3 has 15 residues. The germline V and J ends were trimmed by 7 bases and 6 bases, with 19 bases remaining between them. In germline, CDR1 is WSHSY, CDR2 SAAADI. Here the CDR3 DNA reads TGCGCCAGCATCTCCGGGACCCTCCTCGGCAATGAGCAGTTCTTC. This sequence encodes CASISGTLLGNEQFF.

The chain couples TRBV14 to TRBJ2-1; D remains unclear. Trimming pared 4 bases from V and 0 bases from J, leaving 13 bases between. The CDR3 runs to 16 residues. In germline, CDR1 is SGHDN, CDR2 FVKESK. CDR3 nucleotides: TGTGCCAGCAGCCGTGGAAACTTATACTCCTACAATGAGCAGTTCTTC. This translates into CASSRGNLYSYNEQFF.

The rearrangement uses TRBV18 and TRBJ2-7; 8 positions agree with TRBD1. This CDR3 spans 16 amino acids. CDR1 and CDR2 (germline): KGHSH, LQKENI. J gave up 0 bases and V 2 bases, and 6 bases lay outside the gene matches. CDR3 nucleotides: TGTGCCAGCTCACCAGCGGGCGGGACAGGCTCCTACGAGCAGTACTTC. It yields the protein CASSPAGGTGSYEQYF.

Concerning this clone: The sample carries other DNA sequences with the same CDR3. This chain connects TRBV9 to TRBJ2-2; TRBD1 matches at 8 bases. Germline loops: CDR1 SGDLS, CDR2 YYNGEE. With V trimmed by 2 bases and J by 0 bases, 3 bases remained unmatched. CDR3 length equals 16 residues. CDR3 nucleotide sequence: TGTGCCAGCAGCGTCCGGACAGGGACGAACACCGGGGAGCTGTTTTTT. This sequence encodes CASSVRTGTNTGELFF. The variable domain in full, completed from reference TRBV9 and TRBJ2-2, reads DSGVTQTPKHLITATGQRVTLRCSPRSGDLSVYWYQQSLDQGLQFLIQYYNGEERAKGNILERFSAQQFPDLHSELNLSSLELGDSALYFCASSVRTGTNTGELFFGEGSRLTVL.

The chain couples TRBV15 to TRBJ2-1; D is possibly TRBD1 or TRBD2 (6 bases each). V gave up 2 bases and J gave up 10 bases, with 12 bases separating them. Germline V gives CDR1 LNHNV, CDR2 YYDKDF (reference sequence). This CDR3 is 13 amino acids long. The CDR3 sequence is CATSRYKGGEQFF. DNA of the CDR3: TGTGCCACCAGCAGATACAAGGGGGGAGAGCAGTTCTTC.

J is TRBJ1-2 and V is TRBV7-9, with 7 positions matching TRBD1. CDR3 length: 13 residues. In germline, CDR1 is SEHNR, CDR2 FQNEAQ (reference sequence). Germline trimming cut 4 bases from V and 6 bases from J; bases unmatched to any gene: 5. CDR3 nucleotide sequence: TGTGCCAGCAGCTCCCAGGGGGTTGATGGCTACACCTTC. This gives the protein CASSSQGVDGYTF.

This clone was seen a single time. The chain joins TRBV6-1 to TRBJ2-5; 14 nucleotides line up with TRBD2. The CDR3 is 15 residues long. Germline CDR1 and CDR2: MNHNS and SASEGT. V was clipped by 9 bases and J by 5 bases; unmatched bases: 8. The CDR3 DNA reads TGTGCCAGTGGGACTAGCGGGGGTGCATGGGAGACCCAGTACTTC. Encoded protein: CASGTSGGAWETQYF.

This chain joins TRBV6-5 and TRBJ2-5, with 12 bases that match TRBD1. The better agreement between TRBJ2-7 and the DNA end casts doubt on the J call. The CDR3 is 15 residues long. Germline CDR1 MNHEY, CDR2 SVGAGI. The CDR3 loop reads CASRRTGTGGFEQYF. CDR3 bases: TGTGCCAGCAGGCGAACCGGGACAGGGGGCTTCGAGCAGTACTTC.

A few counts support this clone. In nucleotides, the CDR3 is TGTGCCACCTCTCCTGGGGTTGGCTACACCTTC. Translated: CATSPGVGYTF. The chain carries TRBV7-9 and TRBJ1-2; no definite D call. V was trimmed by 10 bases and J by 7 bases, leaving 13 bases between them. Germline V gene lookup returns CDR1 SEHNR and CDR2 FQNEAQ (reference sequence). CDR3 size: 11 residues.

V usage is TRBV10-3 and J usage is TRBJ2-7; D gene ambiguous. V lost 4 bases, J lost 0 bases, and 10 bases lay in between. Germline V gene sequence: CDR1 ENHRY, CDR2 SYGVKD. The CDR3 totals 14 residues. The CDR3 protein is CAISGARLSYEQYF. As DNA, the CDR3 is TGTGCCATCAGTGGGGCACGACTCTCCTACGAGCAGTACTTC.

The chain employs TRBV7-2 and TRBJ2-3; 7 nucleotides line up with TRBD2. This CDR3 has 14 residues. The germline V gene encodes CDR1 SGHTA and CDR2 FQGNSA. V gave up 2 bases and J gave up 3 bases; unmatched junction bases: 2. This CDR3 is CASSLPGGTDTQYF. CDR3 DNA: TGTGCCAGCAGCTTACCGGGGGGAACAGATACGCAGTATTTT.

The J gene is TRBJ2-1, the V gene TRBV7-2; D gene ambiguous. Trimming left V 4 bases short and J 2 bases short, with 12 bases between. CDR3 size: 15 residues. Looked up from germline, CDR1 is SGHTA and CDR2 is FQGNSA. CDR3 residues: CASSSGSLPYNEQFF. CDR3 DNA: TGTGCCAGCAGCTCTGGGTCATTGCCCTACAATGAGCAGTTCTTC.

The V and J genes are TRBV7-3 and TRBJ2-1; D is perhaps TRBD1 or TRBD2 (6 bases each). Deletions cut 6 bases from V and 4 bases from J, with 16 bases between. Germline V gives CDR1 SGHTA, CDR2 FQGTGA. This CDR3 region has 15 residues. This CDR3 reads CASSPKGGSYNEQFF. Written as DNA, the CDR3 is TGTGCCAGCAGTCCCAAGGGGGGCAGTTACAATGAGCAGTTCTTC.

J is TRBJ1-2 and V is TRBV19; D may be TRBD1 (6 bases). Germline V CDR1 and CDR2: LNHDA, SQIVND (reference sequence). The CDR3 runs 15 residues. V lost 2 bases and J lost 8, with 18 bases in between. Written as DNA, the CDR3 is TGTGCCAGTAGTATAAGGCAGGGCGGGGGCCACGGCTACACCTTC. This gives the protein CASSIRQGGGHGYTF.

The chain has TRBV11-1 and TRBJ2-7; no reliable D call. Trimming shortened V by 0 bases and J by 0 bases, and 15 bases separated the two germline ends. The CDR3 contains 17 residues. CDR1 and CDR2 from the germline V gene are SGHAT and FQDESV (reference sequence). The DNA of the CDR3 is TGTGCCAGCAGCTTAGCAGTAGCCGGTTTACCCTCCTACGAGCAGTACTTC. It codes for CASSLAVAGLPSYEQYF. Full variable domain (rest looked up from reference TRBV11-1 and TRBJ2-7): EAEVAQSPRYKITEKSQAVAFWCDPISGHATLYWYRQILGQGPELLVQFQDESVVDDSQLPKDRFSAERLKGVDSTLKIQPAELGDSAMYLCASSLAVAGLPSYEQYFGPGTRLTVT.

About this clone: This sample includes further DNA sequences coding for the same CDR3. The chain recombines TRBV30 with TRBJ1-2, with 8 bases aligning to TRBD1. V lost 5 bases, J lost 2 bases, and 1 base stayed unmatched. CDR1 is GTSNPN, CDR2 SVGIG, per germline (reference sequence). The length of the CDR3 is 12 residues. In DNA, the CDR3 is TGTGCCTGGGGGACAGGAAACTATGGCTACACCTTC. Amino acid sequence: CAWGTGNYGYTF.

The chain links TRBV7-9 to TRBJ1-2; 9 positions agree with TRBD1. Trimming removed 1 base from V and 7 bases from J; junction bases left unmatched: 13. Germline lookup yields CDR1 SEHNR and CDR2 FQNEAQ (reference sequence). The CDR3 contains 17 residues. The CDR3 region has the DNA TGTGCCAGCAGCTTAGGTGGTTTGGGACAGGGTTTGTCTGGCTACACCTTC. Translating it yields CASSLGGLGQGLSGYTF.

The chain combines TRBV2 with TRBJ1-2; D is possibly TRBD1 (6 bases). The V and J ends lost 3 bases and 8 bases respectively, with 13 bases between them. The germline gives CDR1 SNHLY, CDR2 FYNNEI. This CDR3 comprises 13 residues. CDR3 in DNA: TGTGCCAGCAGTGACAGGGCGGGGGGCGGCTACACCTTC. Translated, it gives CASSDRAGGGYTF. The full variable domain, rest sourced from reference TRBV2 and TRBJ1-2, is EPEVTQTPSHQVTQMGQEVILRCVPISNHLYFYWYRQILGQKVEFLVSFYNNEISEKSEIFDDQFSVERPDGSNFTLKIRSTKLEDSAMYFCASSDRAGGGYTFGSGTRLTVV.

This clone has just one count. The V gene is TRBV30, the J gene TRBJ1-6; D is unresolved. CDR1 and CDR2 from the germline V gene are GTSNPN and SVGIG (reference sequence). The V end lost 3 bases, the J end lost 7 bases, and 7 bases lay between the germline ends. The CDR3 spans 12 residues. The CDR3 bases are TGTGCCTGGAGCTACGGGAATTCACCCCTCCACTTT. This gives the protein CAWSYGNSPLHF. The variable domain in full, completed from reference TRBV30 and TRBJ1-6, reads SQTIHQWPATLVQPVGSPLSLECTVEGTSNPNLYWYRQAAGRGLQLLFYSVGIGQISSEVPQNLSASRPQDRQFILSSKKLLLSDSGFYLCAWSYGNSPLHFGNGTRLTVT.

The CDR3 DNA reads as TGCAGCGTTGAACTTCCTAGCGGGGGGCCCACAGATACGCAGTATTTT. Residues: CSVELPSGGPTDTQYF. The V and J genes are TRBV29-1 and TRBJ2-3; 11 bases match TRBD2. The length of the CDR3 is 16 residues. V gave up 2 bases and J gave up 2 bases; unmatched junction bases: 6. Germline-derived CDR1 and CDR2 are SQVTM and ANQGSEA.

This chain links TRBV30 with TRBJ1-2; 8 nucleotides line up with TRBD1. Germline CDR1 is GTSNPN and CDR2 is SVGIG (reference sequence). Unmatched junction bases numbered 8, after V lost 2 bases and J lost 6 bases. This CDR3 has 14 amino acids. In DNA, the CDR3 is TGTGCCTGGAGTTATCGCAGGGGGCAAGATGGCTACACCTTC. Residues: CAWSYRRGQDGYTF.

This clone was detected a few times. The CDR3 bases are TGTGCCAGCAGCTTAGTCGAGAATTCACCCCTCCACTTT. Amino acid sequence: CASSLVENSPLHF. The chain carries TRBV11-2 and TRBJ1-6; D ambiguous. The CDR3 consists of 13 residues. Trimming stripped 1 base from V and 7 bases from J, with 5 bases between. Germline V gene data show CDR1 as SGHAT and CDR2 as FQNNGV. The whole variable domain, filled in from reference TRBV11-2 and TRBJ1-6, reads EAGVAQSPRYKIIEKRQSVAFWCNPISGHATLYWYQQILGQGPKLLIQFQNNGVVDDSQLPKDRFSAERLKGVDSTLKIQPAKLEDSAVYLCASSLVENSPLHFGNGTRLTVT.

The CDR3 DNA sequence: TGTGCCAGCTCATCATCGGGTATTGGGTTAAGCTCCTACGAGCAGTACTTC. This translates into CASSSSGIGLSSYEQYF. The chain carries TRBV18 and TRBJ2-7, with D uncertain. Trimming shortened V by 5 bases and J by 0 bases, and 20 bases separated the two germline ends. The CDR3 loop spans 17 amino acids. From germline, CDR1 is KGHSH and CDR2 LQKENI.

The chain is built from TRBV18 and TRBJ2-3, with 7 nucleotides matching TRBD2. This CDR3 comprises 16 residues. V lost 0 bases to trimming and J lost 5 bases; unmatched junction nucleotides: 8. Germline V gives CDR1 KGHSH, CDR2 LQKENI. The CDR3 region is CASSPPLSGGGDTQYF. CDR3 in DNA: TGTGCCAGCTCACCACCGCTTTCGGGAGGTGGAGATACGCAGTATTTT.